This TCR beta chain emerged from a study of T cells in Graves' hyperthyroidism and ophthalmopathy. Trimming removed 6 bases from V and 6 bases from J, with 24 bases in between. This CDR3 contains 17 residues. CDR1 and CDR2 from the germline V gene are MDHEN and SYDVKM. TCR beta CDR3 region amplification was performed from RNA transcripts. HTBI primers were used for first-round RT-PCR of the TCR CDR3. TCRdb redid the calling of the multiplex PCR reads with MiXCR, one entry per CDR3 protein. The data hold 380,000 or so distinct CDR3 sequences, with roughly 14% observed a single time. Absent ophthalmopathy progression within 18 months defined stable Graves' hyperthyroidism. Out of over 7.5 ml of fresh peripheral blood came the PBMCs. Study-level findings and limits: Blood samples included most of the expanded thyroid clonotypes exceeding 0.001.

This clonotype was observed many times. What it recognizes is unknown. The sequence came from a woman aged 25 to 39 with Graves' hyperthyroidism. V usage is TRBV28 and J usage is TRBJ2-1; D may be TRBD2 (6 bases). Sequences were obtained from blood. The DNA of the CDR3 is TGTGCCAGCAGAGACGTCGGGAGAATGGAGGCTCTCAATGAGCAGTTCTTC. As protein: CASRDVGRMEALNEQFF.